The 2 T cell receptor beta chains below come from one sample, sequenced in a study of beta chain features in type 1 diabetes. Whole-study findings and limits: Type 1 diabetes patients had moderately but significantly shorter TCRB CDR3s in all four CD4+ subsets.

No cognate antigen is known for these TCRs. Since all of the isolated RNA was reverse transcribed, expressed TCRB transcripts were what got sequenced. Sequencing was performed with immunoSEQ multiplex PCR; in TCRdb, only in-frame clones are kept and a portion is missing. The data show 600,000 to 700,000 clones, under 15% seen once. Sequenced: naive CD4+ T cells from blood. These receptors were taken from a man aged 25 to 45 with type 1 diabetes.

This clone was detected a few times. The chain carries TRBV11-2 and TRBJ1-2, with D uncertain. CDR1 and CDR2 from the germline V gene are SGHAT and FQNNGV. This CDR3 contains 13 residues. The V gene lost 4 bases and the J gene lost 6 bases, with 12 bases spanning the gap. The CDR3 protein is CASSSPRVDGYTF. In nucleotides, the CDR3 is TGTGCCAGCAGCTCCCCGAGAGTGGATGGCTACACCTTC. The entire variable domain, with the rest obtained from reference TRBV11-2 and TRBJ1-2, is as follows: EAGVAQSPRYKIIEKRQSVAFWCNPISGHATLYWYQQILGQGPKLLIQFQNNGVVDDSQLPKDRFSAERLKGVDSTLKIQPAKLEDSAVYLCASSSPRVDGYTFGSGTRLTVV.

Only a few counts were recorded for this clone. V and J are TRBV7-2 and TRBJ1-5; D is possibly TRBD1 (6 bases). CDR3 length equals 16 residues. Per the germline V gene, CDR1 is SGHTA and CDR2 is FQGNSA. V was pared by 2 bases and J by 6 bases, with 17 bases between. The chain's CDR3 is CASSLNSLGAGQPQHF. CDR3 DNA sequence: TGTGCCAGCAGCTTAAATAGTTTGGGGGCAGGTCAGCCCCAGCATTTT.